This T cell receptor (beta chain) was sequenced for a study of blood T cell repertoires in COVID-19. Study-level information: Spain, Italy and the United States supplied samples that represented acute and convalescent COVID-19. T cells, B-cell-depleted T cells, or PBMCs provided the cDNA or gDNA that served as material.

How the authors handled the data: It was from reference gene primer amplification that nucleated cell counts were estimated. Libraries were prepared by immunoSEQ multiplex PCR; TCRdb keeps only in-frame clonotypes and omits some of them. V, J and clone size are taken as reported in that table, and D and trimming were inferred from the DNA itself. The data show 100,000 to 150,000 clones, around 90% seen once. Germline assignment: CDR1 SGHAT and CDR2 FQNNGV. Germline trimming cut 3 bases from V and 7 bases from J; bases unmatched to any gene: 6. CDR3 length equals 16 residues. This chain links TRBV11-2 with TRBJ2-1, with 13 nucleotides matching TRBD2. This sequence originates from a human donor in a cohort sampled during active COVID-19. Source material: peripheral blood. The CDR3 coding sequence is TGTGCCAGCAGCTTCCATGGACTAGCGGGGGCTAATGAGCAGTTCTTC. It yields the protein CASSFHGLAGANEQFF.